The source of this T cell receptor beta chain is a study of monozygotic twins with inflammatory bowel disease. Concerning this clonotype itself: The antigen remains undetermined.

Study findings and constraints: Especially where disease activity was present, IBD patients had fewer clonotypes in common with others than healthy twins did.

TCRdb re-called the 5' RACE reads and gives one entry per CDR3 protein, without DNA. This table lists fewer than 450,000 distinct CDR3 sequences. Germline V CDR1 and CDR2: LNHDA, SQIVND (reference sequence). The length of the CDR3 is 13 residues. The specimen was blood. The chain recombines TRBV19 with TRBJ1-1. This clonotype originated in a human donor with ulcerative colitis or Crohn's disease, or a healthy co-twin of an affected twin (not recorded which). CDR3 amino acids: CASSRTTNTEAFF.